This T cell receptor (beta chain) emerged from a study of CD8 T cells in Susac syndrome. When the RNA was reverse transcribed, random hexamers were used with an input of roughly 0.5 to 1 ug. A single record per CDR3 protein comes from TCRdb applying MiXCR to the immunoSEQ multiplex PCR reads. The table has 90,000 to 110,000 distinct CDR3 sequences, roughly 95% seen once. There are 16 residues in the CDR3. The germline V and J ends were trimmed by 7 bases and 3 bases, with 18 bases remaining between them. The germline gives CDR1 MDHEN, CDR2 SYDVKM. Sequencing input: CD4+ T cells from PBMCs. This receptor was obtained from a human donor in good health. V is TRBV28 and J is TRBJ2-2, with D perhaps assigned TRBD1 or TRBD2 (6 bases each). In DNA form, the CDR3 reads TGTGCCAGCATCACAGGAGGGGGACTCTACACCGGGGAGCTGTTTTTT. Its protein product is CASITGGGLYTGELFF.